This T cell receptor (beta chain) was captured in a study of metastatic and nonmetastatic thyroid tumors. As for the study in general: Repertoires from blood and tumor or nodule tissue of malignant and benign thyroid patients were compared.

Authors' processing steps: A papillary thyroid cancer distant-metastasis classifier was built from CDR3 differences across clinicopathological groups. TCRdb called clones again from the PCR reads with MiXCR. These V and J calls rely on TCRdb rather than the paper's analysis. This sample has 45,000 or so clones; roughly 4% occur once, and the top ten carry over 9%. The sample holds many counts of this clone. Every patient underwent thyroid surgery untreated. The clonotype originates from a female donor with papillary thyroid cancer or a benign thyroid nodule (not recorded which). Some clones in this sample may be carry-over from other donors' samples. Sequenced: blood.

CDR3 nucleotide sequence: TGTGCCAGCTCCATGGGTGCAGCTAATGAAAAACTGTTTTTT. Amino acids: CASSMGAANEKLFF. The chain couples TRBV2 to TRBJ1-4; D not certain. Trimming took off 8 bases at V and 3 bases at J, with 13 bases between the two ends. The germline gives CDR1 SNHLY, CDR2 FYNNEI. This CDR3 spans 14 amino acids.